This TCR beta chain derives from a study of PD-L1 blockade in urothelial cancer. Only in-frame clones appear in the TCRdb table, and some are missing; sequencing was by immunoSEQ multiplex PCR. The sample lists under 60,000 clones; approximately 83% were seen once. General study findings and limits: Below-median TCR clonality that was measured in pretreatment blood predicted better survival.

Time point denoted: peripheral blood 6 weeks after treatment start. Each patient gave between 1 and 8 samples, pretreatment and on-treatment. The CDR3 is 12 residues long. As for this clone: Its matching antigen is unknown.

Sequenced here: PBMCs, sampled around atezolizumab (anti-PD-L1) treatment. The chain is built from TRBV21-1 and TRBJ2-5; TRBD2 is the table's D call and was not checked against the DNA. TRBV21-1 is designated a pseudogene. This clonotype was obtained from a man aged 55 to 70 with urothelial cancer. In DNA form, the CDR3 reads TGTGCCATCTTAACCGGGAGGGAGACCCAGTACTTC. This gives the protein CAILTGRETQYF.